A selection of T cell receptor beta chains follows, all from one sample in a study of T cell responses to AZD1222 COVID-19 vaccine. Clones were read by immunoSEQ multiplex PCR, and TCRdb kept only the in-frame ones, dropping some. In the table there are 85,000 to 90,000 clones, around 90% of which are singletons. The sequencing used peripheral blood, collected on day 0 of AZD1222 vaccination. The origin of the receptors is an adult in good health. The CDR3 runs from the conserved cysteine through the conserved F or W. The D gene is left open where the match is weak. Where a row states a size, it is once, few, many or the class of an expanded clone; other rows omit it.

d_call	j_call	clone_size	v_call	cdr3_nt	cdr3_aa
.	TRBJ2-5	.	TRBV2	TGTGCCAGCAGTGTGAGGACCGGGACACAAGAGACCCAGTACTTC	CASSVRTGTQETQYF
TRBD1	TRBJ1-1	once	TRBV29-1	TGCAGCGTATTGCGGGACAGGGAGGCTGAAGCTTTCTTT	CSVLRDREAEAFF
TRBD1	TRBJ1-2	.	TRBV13	TGTGCCAGCAGCCCCGGACAGGGACATTATGGCTACACCTTC	CASSPGQGHYGYTF
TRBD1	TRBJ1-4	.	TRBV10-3	TGTGCCATCAGTTCACAGGGGCCAACTAATGAAAAACTGTTTTTT	CAISSQGPTNEKLFF
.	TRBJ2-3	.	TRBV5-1	TGCGCCAGCAGCTTTCCGGGGGAAGATACGCAGTATTTT	CASSFPGEDTQYF
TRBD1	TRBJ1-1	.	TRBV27	TGTGCCAGCAGTCCACTATTGGGGGGACAGGGCGCAGTGGCTTTCTTT	CASSPLLGGQGAVAFF
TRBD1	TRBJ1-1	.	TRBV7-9	TGTGCCAGCAGCCAAAGACAGGGTTCGGGGGACACTGAAGCTTTCTTT	CASSQRQGSGDTEAFF
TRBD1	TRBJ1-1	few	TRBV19	TGTGCCAGTAGTATTCAACAGGGGGGAAAAGCTTTCTTT	CASSIQQGGKAFF
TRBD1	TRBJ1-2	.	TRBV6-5	TGTGCCAGCAGTCTGACAGGGTTTACCTATGGCTACACCTTC	CASSLTGFTYGYTF
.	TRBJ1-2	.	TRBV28	TGTGCCAGCAGTCCTGCCAGCGAGGGTGGCTACACCTTC	CASSPASEGGYTF
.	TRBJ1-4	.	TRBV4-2	TGTGCCAGCAGCCAGGGGGATAATGAAAAACTGTTTTTT	CASSQGDNEKLFF
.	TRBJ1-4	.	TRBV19	TGTGCCAGTTCTCGAGGCCAGGGTAATGAAAAACTGTTTTTT	CASSRGQGNEKLFF
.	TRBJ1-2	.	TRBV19	TGTGCCAGTAGTATGGGGGCACAGGTGGAGCTCGGGGGCTACACCTTC	CASSMGAQVELGGYTF
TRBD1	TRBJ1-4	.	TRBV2	TGTGCCAGCAGTGCGGTTTCTCACAGGGGGCGTAAAGAGAATGAAAAACTGTTTTTT	CASSAVSHRGRKENEKLFF
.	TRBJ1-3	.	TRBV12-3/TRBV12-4	TGTGCCAACAGGAGGGGGGCTGGAAACACCATATATTTT	CANRRGAGNTIYF